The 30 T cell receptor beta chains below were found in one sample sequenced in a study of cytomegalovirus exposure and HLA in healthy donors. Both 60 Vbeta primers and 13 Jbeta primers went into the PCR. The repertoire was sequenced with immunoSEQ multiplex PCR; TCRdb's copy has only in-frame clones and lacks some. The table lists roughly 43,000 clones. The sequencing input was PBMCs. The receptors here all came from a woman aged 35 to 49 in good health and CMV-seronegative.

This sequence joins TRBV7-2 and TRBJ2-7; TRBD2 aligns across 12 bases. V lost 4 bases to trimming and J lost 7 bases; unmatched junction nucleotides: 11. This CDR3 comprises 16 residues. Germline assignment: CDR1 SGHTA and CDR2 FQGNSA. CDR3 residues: CASSSGLAGWGGEQYF. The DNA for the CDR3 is TGTGCCAGCAGCTCCGGACTAGCGGGGTGGGGAGGTGAGCAGTACTTC.

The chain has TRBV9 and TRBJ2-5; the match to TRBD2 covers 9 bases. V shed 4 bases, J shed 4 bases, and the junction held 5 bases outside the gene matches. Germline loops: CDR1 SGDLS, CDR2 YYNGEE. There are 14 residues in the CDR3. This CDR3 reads CASSKLAGLETQYF. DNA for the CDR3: TGTGCCAGCAGCAAGCTAGCGGGACTAGAGACCCAGTACTTC.

This CDR3 reads CASSFGSSAYEQYF. DNA of the CDR3: TGCGCCAGCAGCTTTGGCTCCAGCGCCTACGAGCAGTACTTC. The rearrangement joins TRBV5-1 to TRBJ2-7; D unresolved. V was clipped by 2 bases and J by 2 bases, with 11 bases between them. CDR3 size: 14 residues. Germline lookup yields CDR1 SGHRS and CDR2 YFSETQ.

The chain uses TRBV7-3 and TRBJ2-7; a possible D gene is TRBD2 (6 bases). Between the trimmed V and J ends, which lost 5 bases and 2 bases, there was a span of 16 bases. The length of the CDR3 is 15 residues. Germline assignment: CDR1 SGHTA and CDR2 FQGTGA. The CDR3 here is CASSQGASETYEQYF. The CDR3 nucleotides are TGTGCCAGCAGCCAGGGCGCTAGCGAGACCTACGAGCAGTACTTC.

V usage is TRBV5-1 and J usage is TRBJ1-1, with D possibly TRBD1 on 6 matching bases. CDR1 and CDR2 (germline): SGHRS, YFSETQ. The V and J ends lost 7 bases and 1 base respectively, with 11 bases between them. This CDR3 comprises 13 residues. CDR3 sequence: CASFKDRNTEAFF. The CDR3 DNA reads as TGCGCCAGCTTTAAGGACAGGAACACTGAAGCTTTCTTT.

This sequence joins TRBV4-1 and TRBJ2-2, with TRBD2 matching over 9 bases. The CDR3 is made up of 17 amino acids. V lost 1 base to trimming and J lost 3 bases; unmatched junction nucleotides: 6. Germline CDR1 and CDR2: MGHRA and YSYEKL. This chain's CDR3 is CASSQVGTSRDTGELFF. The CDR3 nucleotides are TGCGCCAGCAGCCAAGTCGGGACTAGCCGGGACACCGGGGAGCTGTTTTTT.

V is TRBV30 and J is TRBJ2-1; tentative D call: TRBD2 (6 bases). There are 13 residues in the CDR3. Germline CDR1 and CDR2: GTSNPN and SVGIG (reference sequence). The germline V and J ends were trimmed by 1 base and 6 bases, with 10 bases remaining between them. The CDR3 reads CAWSAGVFNEQFF. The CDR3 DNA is TGTGCCTGGAGTGCGGGAGTATTCAATGAGCAGTTCTTC.

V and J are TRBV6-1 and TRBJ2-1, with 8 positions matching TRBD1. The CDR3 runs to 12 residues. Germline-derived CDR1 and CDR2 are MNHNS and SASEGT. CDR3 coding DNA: TGTGCACAGGGGGGAGCCTACAATGAGCAGTTCTTC. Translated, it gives CAQGGAYNEQFF.

As DNA, the CDR3 is TGTGCCAGTGGACTAGTGGGTGAAAAACTGTTTTTT. It translates to CASGLVGEKLFF. The chain joins TRBV6-5 to TRBJ1-4; D not resolved. The CDR3 contains 12 residues. The V gene lost 9 bases and the J gene lost 7 bases, with 12 bases spanning the gap. The germline V gene encodes CDR1 MNHEY and CDR2 SVGAGI.

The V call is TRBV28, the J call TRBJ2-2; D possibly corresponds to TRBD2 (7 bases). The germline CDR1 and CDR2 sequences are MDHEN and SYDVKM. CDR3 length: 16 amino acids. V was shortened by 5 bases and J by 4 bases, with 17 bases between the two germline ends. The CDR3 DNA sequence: TGTGCCAGCAGTGGGGGGGGCCGAGTTGGCACCGGGGAGCTGTTTTTT. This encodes CASSGGGRVGTGELFF.

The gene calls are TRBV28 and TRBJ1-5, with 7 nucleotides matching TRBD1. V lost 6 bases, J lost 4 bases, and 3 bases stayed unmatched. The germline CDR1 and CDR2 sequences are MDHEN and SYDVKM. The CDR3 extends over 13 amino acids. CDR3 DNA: TGTGCCAGCAGGGAGACAGGGAATCAGCCCCAGCATTTT. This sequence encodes CASRETGNQPQHF.

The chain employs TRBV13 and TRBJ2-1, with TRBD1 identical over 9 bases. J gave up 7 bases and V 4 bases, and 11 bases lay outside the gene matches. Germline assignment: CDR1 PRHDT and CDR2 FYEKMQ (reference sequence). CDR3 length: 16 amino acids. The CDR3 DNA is TGTGCCAGCAGCTACGGCACAGGGGGCGGGTTTAATGAGCAGTTCTTC. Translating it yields CASSYGTGGGFNEQFF.

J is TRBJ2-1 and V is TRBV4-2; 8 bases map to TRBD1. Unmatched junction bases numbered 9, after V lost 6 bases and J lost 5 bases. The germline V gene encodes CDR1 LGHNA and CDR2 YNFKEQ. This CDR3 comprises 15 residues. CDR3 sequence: CASSSTDRGNNEQFF. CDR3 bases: TGTGCCAGCAGTTCTACCGACAGGGGAAACAATGAGCAGTTCTTC.

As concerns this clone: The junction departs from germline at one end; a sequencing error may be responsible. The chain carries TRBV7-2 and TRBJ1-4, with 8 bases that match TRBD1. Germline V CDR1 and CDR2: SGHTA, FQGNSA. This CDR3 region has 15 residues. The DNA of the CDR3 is TGTGCCGGCAGCTTAGCGACAGGGGCGGGGGAAAAACTGTTTTTT. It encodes CAGSLATGAGEKLFF.

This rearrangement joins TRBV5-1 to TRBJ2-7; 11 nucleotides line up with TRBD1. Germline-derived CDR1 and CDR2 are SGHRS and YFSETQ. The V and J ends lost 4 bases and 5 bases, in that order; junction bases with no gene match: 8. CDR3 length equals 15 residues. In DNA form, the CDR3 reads TGCGCCAGCAGCGGAGTGGGACAGGGGGGCCACGAGCAGTACTTC. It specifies CASSGVGQGGHEQYF.

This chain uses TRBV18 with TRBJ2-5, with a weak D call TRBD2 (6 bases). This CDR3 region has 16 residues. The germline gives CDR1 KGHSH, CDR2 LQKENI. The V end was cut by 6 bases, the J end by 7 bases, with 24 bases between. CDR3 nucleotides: TGTGCCAGCTCCTCATTGGCCGGCGGAGGGACCGGGACCCAGTACTTC. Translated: CASSSLAGGGTGTQYF.

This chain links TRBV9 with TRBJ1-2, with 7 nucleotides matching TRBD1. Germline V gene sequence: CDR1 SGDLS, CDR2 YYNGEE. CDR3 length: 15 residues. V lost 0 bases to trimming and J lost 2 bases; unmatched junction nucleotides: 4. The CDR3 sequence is CASSVDGRGNYGYTF. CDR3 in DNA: TGTGCCAGCAGCGTAGATGGCAGGGGGAACTATGGCTACACCTTC.

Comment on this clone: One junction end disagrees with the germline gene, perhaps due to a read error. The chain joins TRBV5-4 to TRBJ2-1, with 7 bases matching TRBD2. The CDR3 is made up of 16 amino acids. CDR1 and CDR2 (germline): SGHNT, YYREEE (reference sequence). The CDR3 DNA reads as TGTGCCAGCAGCTCGGGAGGAGCGAGCTCCGACAATGAGCAGTTCTTC. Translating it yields CASSSGGASSDNEQFF.

This chain's CDR3 is CARSSFKTGQETEAFF. In DNA form, the CDR3 reads TGTGCCAGAAGCTCCTTCAAGACAGGGCAGGAGACTGAAGCTTTCTTT. The chain carries TRBV5-3 and TRBJ1-1, with TRBD1 matching 7 bases. TRBV5-3 is reported as an ORF; its role is uncertain. The trim removed 3 bases at V and 5 bases at J, leaving 13 bases unmatched. The CDR3 is 16 amino acids.

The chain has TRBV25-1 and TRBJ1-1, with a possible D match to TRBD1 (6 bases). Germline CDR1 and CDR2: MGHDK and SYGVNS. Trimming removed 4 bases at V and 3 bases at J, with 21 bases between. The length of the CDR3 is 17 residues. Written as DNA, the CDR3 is TGTGCCAGCAGTGGGATCTTGAGGGGGATGGCGGACACTGAAGCTTTCTTT. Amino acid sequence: CASSGILRGMADTEAFF. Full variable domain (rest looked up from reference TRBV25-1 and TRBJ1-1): EADIYQTPRYLVIGTGKKITLECSQTMGHDKMYWYQQDPGMELHLIHYSYGVNSTEKGDLSSESTVSRIRTEHFPLTLESARPSHTSQYLCASSGILRGMADTEAFFGQGTRLTVV.

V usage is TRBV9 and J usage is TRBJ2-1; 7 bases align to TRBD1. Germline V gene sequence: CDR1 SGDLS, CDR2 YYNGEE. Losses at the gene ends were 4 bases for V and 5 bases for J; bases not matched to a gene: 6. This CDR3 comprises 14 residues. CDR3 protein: CASSPGRGHNEQFF. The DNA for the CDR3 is TGTGCCAGCAGCCCAGGAAGGGGGCACAATGAGCAGTTCTTC.

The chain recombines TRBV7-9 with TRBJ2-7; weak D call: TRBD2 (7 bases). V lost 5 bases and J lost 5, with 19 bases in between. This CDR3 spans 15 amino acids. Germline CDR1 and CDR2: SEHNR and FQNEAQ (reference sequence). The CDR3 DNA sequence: TGTGCCAGCAGCACCTCCGGTCAGGGGAGGGACGAGCAGTACTTC. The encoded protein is CASSTSGQGRDEQYF.

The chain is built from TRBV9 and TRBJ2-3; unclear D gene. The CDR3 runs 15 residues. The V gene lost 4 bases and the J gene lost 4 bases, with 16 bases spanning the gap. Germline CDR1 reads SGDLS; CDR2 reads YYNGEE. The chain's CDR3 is CASSPTTGSSDTQYF. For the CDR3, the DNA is TGTGCCAGCAGCCCCACCACCGGGTCCTCAGATACGCAGTATTTT.

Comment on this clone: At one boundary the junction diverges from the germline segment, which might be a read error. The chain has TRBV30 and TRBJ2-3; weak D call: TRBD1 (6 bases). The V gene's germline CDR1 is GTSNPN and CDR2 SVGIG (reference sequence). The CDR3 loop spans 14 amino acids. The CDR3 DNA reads TGTGCCTGGAGTGTACTTATGGGGGCAGATAAGCAGTATTTT. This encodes CAWSVLMGADKQYF.

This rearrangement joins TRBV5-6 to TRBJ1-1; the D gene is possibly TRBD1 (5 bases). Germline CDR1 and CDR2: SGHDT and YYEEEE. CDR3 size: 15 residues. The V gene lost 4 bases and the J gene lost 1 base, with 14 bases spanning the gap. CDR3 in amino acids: CASSPYDRPNTEAFF. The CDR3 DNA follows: TGTGCCAGCAGCCCTTATGACAGACCGAACACTGAAGCTTTCTTT.

The CDR3 DNA is TGTGCCAGCAGTTTAGTGTATTCGGTCTCCTACGAGCAGTACTTC. Its translation: CASSLVYSVSYEQYF. The rearrangement links TRBV28 to TRBJ2-7; D is ambiguous. The CDR3 totals 15 residues. V was pared by 2 bases and J by 0 bases, with 11 bases between. From germline, CDR1 is MDHEN and CDR2 SYDVKM.

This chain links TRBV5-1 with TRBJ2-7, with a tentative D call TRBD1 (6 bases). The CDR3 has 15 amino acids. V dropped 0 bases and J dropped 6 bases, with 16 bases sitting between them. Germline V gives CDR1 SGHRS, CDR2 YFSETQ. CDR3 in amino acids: CASSLGGLGPREQYF. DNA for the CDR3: TGCGCCAGCAGCTTGGGGGGGCTGGGTCCACGCGAGCAGTACTTC.

The CDR3 DNA follows: TGCAGCGTACCAAGGAGCGGGAGCTTCGATACGCAGTATTTT. It encodes CSVPRSGSFDTQYF. The chain has TRBV29-1 and TRBJ2-3, with 8 bases fitting TRBD2. The CDR3 totals 14 residues. From germline, CDR1 is SQVTM and CDR2 ANQGSEA. Trimming removed 6 bases from V and 6 bases from J; junction bases left unmatched: 11.

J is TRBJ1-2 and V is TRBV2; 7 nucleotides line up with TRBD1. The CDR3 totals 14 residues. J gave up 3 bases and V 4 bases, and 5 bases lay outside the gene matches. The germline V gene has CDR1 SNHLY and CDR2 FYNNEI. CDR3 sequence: CASSVGQQYYGYTF. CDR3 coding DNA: TGTGCCAGCAGTGTGGGACAGCAATACTATGGCTACACCTTC.

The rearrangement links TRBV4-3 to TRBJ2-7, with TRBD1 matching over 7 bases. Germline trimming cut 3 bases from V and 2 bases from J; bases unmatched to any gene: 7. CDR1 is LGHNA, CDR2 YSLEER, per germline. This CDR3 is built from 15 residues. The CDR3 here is CASSQQQGDAYEQYF. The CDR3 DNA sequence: TGCGCCAGCAGCCAGCAGCAGGGGGATGCCTACGAGCAGTACTTC.